These T cell receptor beta chains were read from a single sample in a study of blood T cell repertoires in COVID-19. The data were produced by immunoSEQ multiplex PCR, yet TCRdb's version contains in-frame clones alone and is incomplete. The table records some 95,000 clones, about three quarters of them present only once. The sample taken for sequencing was peripheral blood. These receptors all come from a man in his fifties or sixties who had recovered from COVID-19. The CDR3 runs from the conserved cysteine through the conserved F or W. Fields, in order: clone size, D gene, J gene, V gene, CDR3 DNA, CDR3 protein. D genes are given only for firm matches. Only some rows state a clone size, as once, few, many or a class for expanded clones.

abundance: NA; d_gene: TRBD1; j_gene: TRBJ2-3; v_gene: TRBV2; CDR3nt: TGTGCCAGCATCCCCGGACAGGGTAGGGGCGATACGCAGTATTTT; CDR3aa: CASIPGQGRGDTQYF
abundance: NA; d_gene: TRBD2; j_gene: TRBJ2-7; v_gene: TRBV5-6; CDR3nt: TGTGCCAGCAGCAGTACGGGACTAGTATTCTACGAGCAGTACTTC; CDR3aa: CASSSTGLVFYEQYF
abundance: NA; d_gene: NA; j_gene: TRBJ2-7; v_gene: TRBV15; CDR3nt: TGTGCCACATCGCGTGAGCGGAACTACGAGCAGTACTTC; CDR3aa: CATSRERNYEQYF
abundance: NA; d_gene: TRBD1; j_gene: TRBJ1-1; v_gene: TRBV11-1; CDR3nt: TGTGCCAGCAGCTGGGACAGGAACACTGAAGCTTTCTTT; CDR3aa: CASSWDRNTEAFF
abundance: NA; d_gene: TRBD2; j_gene: TRBJ2-5; v_gene: TRBV4-1; CDR3nt: TGCGCCAGCAGCCCCAGTCTAGCGGGGGTAGAGACCCAGTACTTC; CDR3aa: CASSPSLAGVETQYF
abundance: NA; d_gene: TRBD1; j_gene: TRBJ1-5; v_gene: TRBV19; CDR3nt: TGTGCCAGTAGTGGGACAGGATGGAGAATCAATCAGCCCCAGCATTTT; CDR3aa: CASSGTGWRINQPQHF
abundance: NA; d_gene: NA; j_gene: TRBJ1-5; v_gene: TRBV7-9; CDR3nt: TGTGCCAGCAGCTTAGCCGGAGGCAATCAGCCCCAGCATTTT; CDR3aa: CASSLAGGNQPQHF
abundance: NA; d_gene: NA; j_gene: TRBJ2-7; v_gene: TRBV5-4; CDR3nt: TGTGCCAGCAGCTTGGACCCGGGACTCGCAAAGAAAGGTTCCTACGAGCAGTACTTC; CDR3aa: CASSLDPGLAKKGSYEQYF
abundance: NA; d_gene: NA; j_gene: TRBJ1-4; v_gene: TRBV27; CDR3nt: TGTGCCAGCAGTTTATCTCCCGGGGGGGCTAATGAAAAACTGTTTTTT; CDR3aa: CASSLSPGGANEKLFF
abundance: once; d_gene: NA; j_gene: TRBJ1-5; v_gene: TRBV7-9; CDR3nt: TGTGCCAGCAGCTTGTCGGCGGGGAATCAGCCCCAGCATTTT; CDR3aa: CASSLSAGNQPQHF